This entry lists 16 T cell receptor beta chains sequenced from one sample in a study of cytomegalovirus exposure and HLA in healthy donors. This PCR relied on a set of 60 Vbeta primers and 13 Jbeta primers. Only in-frame clones appear in the TCRdb table, and some are missing; sequencing was by immunoSEQ multiplex PCR. The repertoire includes 250,000 to 300,000 clones, approximately 91% of them detected once, and about 1.5% sits in the top ten. The material sequenced was PBMCs. Receptors originate from a girl aged 2 to 10 in good health and CMV-seronegative.

This sequence joins TRBV5-1 and TRBJ2-1; D may be TRBD1 (6 bases). The length of the CDR3 is 16 residues. From germline, CDR1 is SGHRS and CDR2 YFSETQ. Trimming removed 3 bases at V and 2 bases at J, with 15 bases between. The CDR3 is CASSSQAGVAYNEQFF. The CDR3 coding sequence is TGCGCCAGCAGCTCGCAGGCAGGGGTGGCCTACAATGAGCAGTTCTTC.

This chain joins TRBV5-6 and TRBJ1-1; 7 bases match TRBD1. The V gene's germline CDR1 is SGHDT and CDR2 YYEEEE. This CDR3 spans 13 amino acids. V shed 4 bases, J shed 10 bases, and the junction held 10 bases outside the gene matches. The CDR3 region is CASSAETQGGAFF. DNA for the CDR3: TGTGCCAGCAGCGCCGAGACCCAGGGGGGAGCTTTCTTT.

This CDR3 is CASSGWRGPYEQYF. CDR3 bases: TGTGCCAGCAGTGGGTGGCGGGGCCCCTACGAGCAGTACTTC. The rearrangement links TRBV6-5 to TRBJ2-7, with D possibly matching TRBD2 (6 bases). Trimming shortened V by 5 bases and J by 2 bases, and 13 bases separated the two germline ends. This CDR3 spans 14 amino acids. Germline V gene data show CDR1 as MNHEY and CDR2 as SVGAGI.

The chain uses TRBV14 and TRBJ1-1, with unresolved D. V was cut by 1 base and J by 2 bases, with 14 bases left in between. This CDR3 comprises 16 residues. The V gene's germline CDR1 is SGHDN and CDR2 FVKESK. This chain's CDR3 is CASSQGFRRYNTEAFF. In nucleotides, the CDR3 is TGTGCCAGCAGCCAAGGATTTAGGCGGTATAACACTGAAGCTTTCTTT.

The rearrangement links TRBV6-5 to TRBJ1-1, with D perhaps TRBD1 (5 bases). V lost 3 bases to trimming and J lost 1 base, with 6 bases between them. The CDR3 runs to 13 residues. CDR1 and CDR2 (germline): MNHEY, SVGAGI. The CDR3 sequence: CASSYQGNTEAFF. Written as DNA, the CDR3 is TGTGCCAGCAGTTATCAGGGGAACACTGAAGCTTTCTTT.

In DNA, the CDR3 is TGTGCCAGCAGCCCTAAAGACAGAGGCTATAATTCACCCCTCCACTTT. This encodes CASSPKDRGYNSPLHF. The V call is TRBV4-2, the J call TRBJ1-6, with TRBD1 as a possible D gene (5 bases). This CDR3 has 16 residues. The V end was cut by 4 bases, the J end by 3 bases, with 13 bases between. CDR1 LGHNA and CDR2 YNFKEQ come from the germline V gene.

Note on this clone: Other DNA sequences in this specimen translate into the identical CDR3. The chain is built from TRBV7-2 and TRBJ2-5; 12 bases align to TRBD2. V shed 5 bases, J shed 5 bases, and the junction held 12 bases outside the gene matches. The CDR3 spans 17 residues. CDR1 and CDR2 (germline): SGHTA, FQGNSA. The CDR3 region is CASSLPSGGATRETQYF. CDR3 coding DNA: TGTGCCAGCAGCCTACCTAGCGGGGGGGCAACAAGGGAGACCCAGTACTTC.

This chain links TRBV30 with TRBJ1-1, with TRBD1 matching over 9 bases. The CDR3 covers 12 residues. Germline CDR1 GTSNPN, CDR2 SVGIG (reference sequence). This CDR3 is CALDRGSAEAFF. CDR3 sequence (DNA): TGTGCTTTGGACAGGGGTTCGGCTGAAGCTTTCTTT.

The chain has TRBV18 and TRBJ1-1; D not certain. Germline loops: CDR1 KGHSH, CDR2 LQKENI. V gave up 3 bases and J gave up 2 bases, with 10 bases separating them. The CDR3 loop spans 14 amino acids. CDR3 sequence (DNA): TGTGCCAGCTCACCGCAGGCCCCTAACACTGAAGCTTTCTTT. It specifies CASSPQAPNTEAFF.

The rearrangement joins TRBV7-9 to TRBJ2-7, with D possibly TRBD1 on 5 matching bases. The CDR3 consists of 12 residues. Trimming pared 5 bases from V and 7 bases from J, leaving 12 bases between. CDR1 is SEHNR, CDR2 FQNEAQ, per germline (reference sequence). CDR3 protein: CASSPIRGEQYF. The CDR3 bases are TGTGCCAGCAGCCCAATTAGGGGTGAGCAGTACTTC.

V usage is TRBV27 and J usage is TRBJ1-1, with D perhaps matching TRBD1 (6 bases). V was trimmed by 5 bases and J by 0 bases, leaving 13 bases between them. Germline V lookup: CDR1 MNHEY, CDR2 SMNVEV (reference sequence). The CDR3 length is 15 residues. CDR3 in DNA: TGTGCCAGCAGTACGGACAGTACCATGAACACTGAAGCTTTCTTT. Translated, it gives CASSTDSTMNTEAFF.

This chain links TRBV5-1 with TRBJ2-7; 11 bases agree with TRBD2. The CDR3 has 15 residues. The V segment lost 2 bases and the J segment 2 bases; nucleotides outside the gene matches: 3. Germline CDR1 SGHRS, CDR2 YFSETQ. CDR3: CASSFTSGGAYEQYF. The CDR3 DNA is TGCGCCAGCAGCTTTACTAGCGGGGGAGCCTACGAGCAGTACTTC.

The chain has TRBV28 and TRBJ1-4, with 8 nucleotides matching TRBD1. CDR1 and CDR2 from the germline V gene are MDHEN and SYDVKM. Trimming took 5 bases from V and 7 from J; bases not matched to a gene: 9. The CDR3 is 15 residues long. For the CDR3, the DNA is TGTGCCAGCAGTCCGGACAGGGCGGGCTCTGAAAAACTGTTTTTT. Amino acid sequence: CASSPDRAGSEKLFF.

This rearrangement joins TRBV19 to TRBJ2-7; 9 bases line up with TRBD1. V dropped 3 bases and J dropped 1; count of bases not matched to a gene: 4. The CDR3 spans 15 residues. Germline V lookup: CDR1 LNHDA, CDR2 SQIVND (reference sequence). CDR3 coding DNA: TGTGCCAGTAGTATGGGGACAGGGATTTCCTACGAGCAGTACTTC. Protein: CASSMGTGISYEQYF.

Concerning this clone: This CDR3 is also generated by other DNA sequences in the sample. The rearrangement joins TRBV10-3 to TRBJ2-3; the match to TRBD2 covers 10 bases. Germline V gene lookup returns CDR1 ENHRY and CDR2 SYGVKD. Germline trimming cut 6 bases from V and 4 bases from J; bases unmatched to any gene: 4. This CDR3 has 14 residues. Written as DNA, the CDR3 is TGTGCCATCAGGACCGGGACTAGCGCAGATACGCAGTATTTT. This encodes CAIRTGTSADTQYF.

This chain uses TRBV29-1 with TRBJ2-7; D perhaps matches TRBD2 (6 bases). Germline assignment: CDR1 SQVTM and CDR2 ANQGSEA. This CDR3 has 13 amino acids. The germline V and J ends were trimmed by 4 bases and 2 bases, with 12 bases remaining between them. CDR3 bases: TGCAGCGTTGTACCGGGGGAAGCCTACGAGCAGTACTTC. It specifies CSVVPGEAYEQYF.